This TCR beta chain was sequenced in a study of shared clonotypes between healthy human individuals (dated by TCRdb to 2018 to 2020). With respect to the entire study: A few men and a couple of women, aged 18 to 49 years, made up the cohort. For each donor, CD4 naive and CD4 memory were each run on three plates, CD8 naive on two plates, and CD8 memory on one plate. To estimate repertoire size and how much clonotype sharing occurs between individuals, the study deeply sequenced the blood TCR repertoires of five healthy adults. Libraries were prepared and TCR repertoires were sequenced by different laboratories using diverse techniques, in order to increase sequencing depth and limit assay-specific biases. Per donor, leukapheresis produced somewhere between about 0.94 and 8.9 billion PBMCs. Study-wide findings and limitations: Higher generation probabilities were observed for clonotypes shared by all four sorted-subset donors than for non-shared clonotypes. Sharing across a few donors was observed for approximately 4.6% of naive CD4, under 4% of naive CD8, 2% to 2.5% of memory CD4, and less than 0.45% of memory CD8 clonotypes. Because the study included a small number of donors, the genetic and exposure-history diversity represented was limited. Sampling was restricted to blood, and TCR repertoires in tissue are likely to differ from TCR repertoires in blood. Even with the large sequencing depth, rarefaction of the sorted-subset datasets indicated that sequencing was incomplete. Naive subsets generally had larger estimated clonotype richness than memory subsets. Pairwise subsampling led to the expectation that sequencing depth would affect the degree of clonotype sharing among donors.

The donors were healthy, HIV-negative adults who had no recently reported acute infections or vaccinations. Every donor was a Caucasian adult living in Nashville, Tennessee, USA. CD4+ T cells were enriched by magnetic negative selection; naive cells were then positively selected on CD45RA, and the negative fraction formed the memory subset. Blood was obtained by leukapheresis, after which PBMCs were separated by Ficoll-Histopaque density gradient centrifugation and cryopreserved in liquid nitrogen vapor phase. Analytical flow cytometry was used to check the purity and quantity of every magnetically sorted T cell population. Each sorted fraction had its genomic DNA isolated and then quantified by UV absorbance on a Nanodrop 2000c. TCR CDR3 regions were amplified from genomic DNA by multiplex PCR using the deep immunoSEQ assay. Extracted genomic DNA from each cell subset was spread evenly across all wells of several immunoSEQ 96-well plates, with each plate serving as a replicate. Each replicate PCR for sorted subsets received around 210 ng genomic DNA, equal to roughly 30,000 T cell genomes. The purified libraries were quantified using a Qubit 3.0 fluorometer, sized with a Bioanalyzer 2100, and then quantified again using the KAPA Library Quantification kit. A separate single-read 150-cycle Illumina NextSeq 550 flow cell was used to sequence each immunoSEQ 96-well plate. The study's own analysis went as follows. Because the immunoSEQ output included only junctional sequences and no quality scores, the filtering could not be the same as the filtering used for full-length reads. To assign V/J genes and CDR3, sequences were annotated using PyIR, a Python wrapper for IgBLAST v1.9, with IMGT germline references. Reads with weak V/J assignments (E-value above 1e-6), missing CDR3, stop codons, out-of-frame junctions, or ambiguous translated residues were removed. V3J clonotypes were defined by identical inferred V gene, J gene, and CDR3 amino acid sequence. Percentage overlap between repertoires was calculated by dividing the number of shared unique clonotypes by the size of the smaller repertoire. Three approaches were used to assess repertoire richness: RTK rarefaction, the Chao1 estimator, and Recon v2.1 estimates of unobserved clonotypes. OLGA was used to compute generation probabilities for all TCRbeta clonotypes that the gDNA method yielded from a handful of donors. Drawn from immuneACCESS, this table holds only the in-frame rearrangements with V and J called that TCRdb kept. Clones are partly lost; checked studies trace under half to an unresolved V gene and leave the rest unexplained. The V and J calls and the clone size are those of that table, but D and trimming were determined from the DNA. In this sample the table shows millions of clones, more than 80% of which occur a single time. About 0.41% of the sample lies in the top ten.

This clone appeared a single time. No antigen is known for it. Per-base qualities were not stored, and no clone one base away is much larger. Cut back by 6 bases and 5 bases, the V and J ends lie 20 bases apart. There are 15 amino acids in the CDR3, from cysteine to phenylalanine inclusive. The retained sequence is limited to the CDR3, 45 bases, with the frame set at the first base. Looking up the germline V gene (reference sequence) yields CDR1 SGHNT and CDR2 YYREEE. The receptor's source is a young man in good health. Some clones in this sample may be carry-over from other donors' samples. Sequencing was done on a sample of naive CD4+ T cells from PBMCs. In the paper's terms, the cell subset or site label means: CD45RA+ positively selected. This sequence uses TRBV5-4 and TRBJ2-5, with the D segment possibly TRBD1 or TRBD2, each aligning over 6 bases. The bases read TGTGCCAGCACTACTCCGGGACAAGGAGGGGAGACCCAGTACTTC. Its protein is CASTTPGQGGETQYF. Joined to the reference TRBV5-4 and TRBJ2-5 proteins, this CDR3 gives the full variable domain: ETGVTQSPTHLIKTRGQQVTLRCSSQSGHNTVSWYQQALGQGPQFIFQYYREEENGRGNFPPRFSGLQFPNYSSELNVNALELDDSALYLCASTTPGQGGETQYFGPGTRLLVL.